These 23 T cell receptor beta chains share one sample of origin, sequenced in a study of human T cells and chemical hapten exposure. One entry per CDR3 protein results from TCRdb running MiXCR on the RACE reads. The sample contains about 82,000 distinct CDR3 sequences, approximately 13% of which appear only once. Time point meaning: patch test 3, about 24 weeks after DPC sensitization. Treatment meaning: therapeutic diphenylcyclopropenone sensitization with weekly scalp DPC. The sequencing here drew on whole blood, taken in connection with sensitization to the hapten diphenylcyclopropenone (DPC). The receptors were sampled from a woman in her 50s with alopecia areata. Some clones in this sample may be carry-over from other donors' samples.

This clonotype appeared many times. The gene calls are TRBV5-4 and TRBJ2-5; TRBD2 matches at 9 bases. The germline CDR1 and CDR2 sequences are SGHNT and YYREEE (reference sequence). Losses at the gene ends were 4 bases for V and 5 bases for J; bases not matched to a gene: 12. The CDR3 has 16 residues. CDR3 DNA sequence: TGTGCCAGCAGCCGGAGGGCGGGAGGGCCAGGGGAGACCCAGTACTTC. Amino acid sequence: CASSRRAGGPGETQYF.

The sample holds a few counts of this clonotype. The J gene is TRBJ2-2, the V gene TRBV7-2; no clear D gene. This CDR3 contains 14 residues. Germline loops: CDR1 SGHTA, CDR2 FQGNSA. V was trimmed by 2 bases and J by 1 base, leaving 5 bases between them. DNA of the CDR3: TGTGCCAGCAGCTTACTACAGAACACCGGGGAGCTGTTTTTT. Its protein is CASSLLQNTGELFF. The variable domain in full, with the rest retrieved from reference TRBV7-2 and TRBJ2-2, is GAGVSQSPSNKVTEKGKDVELRCDPISGHTALYWYRQSLGQGLEFLIYFQGNSAPDKSGLPSDRFSAERTGGSVSTLTIQRTQQEDSAVYLCASSLLQNTGELFFGEGSRLTVL.

The rearrangement uses TRBV29-1 and TRBJ2-3, with 8 bases matching TRBD2. The CDR3 contains 13 residues. V lost 3 bases, J lost 4 bases, and 3 bases stayed unmatched. The germline V gene has CDR1 SQVTM and CDR2 ANQGSEA. In DNA form, the CDR3 reads TGCAGCGTTGATAGCGGGACCTCAGATACGCAGTATTTT. Protein: CSVDSGTSDTQYF.

In its sample, this clonotype was seen a few times. This chain uses TRBV27 with TRBJ2-2, with 7 nucleotides matching TRBD2. The V and J ends lost 3 bases and 2 bases, in that order; junction bases with no gene match: 6. The CDR3 is 16 amino acids. The germline V gene has CDR1 MNHEY and CDR2 SMNVEV (reference sequence). The CDR3 sequence: CASSFIQRENTGELFF. In DNA, the CDR3 is TGTGCCAGCAGTTTTATTCAGCGGGAAAACACCGGGGAGCTGTTTTTT.

In DNA, the CDR3 is TGCAGCGTTGGTCCCAAGGTTGGAAACACTGAAGCTTTCTTT. It specifies CSVGPKVGNTEAFF. This chain connects TRBV29-1 to TRBJ1-1; no firm D call. Germline values: CDR1 SQVTM, CDR2 ANQGSEA. This CDR3 region has 14 residues. V was pared by 4 bases and J by 2 bases, with 14 bases between.

J is TRBJ2-2 and V is TRBV2; D uncertain. V shed 4 bases and J shed 2 bases, with 8 bases lying between them. The CDR3 has 14 amino acids. Germline V gene data show CDR1 as SNHLY and CDR2 as FYNNEI. CDR3 amino acids: CASSGQRNTGELFF. CDR3 bases: TGTGCCAGCAGTGGACAACGTAACACCGGGGAGCTGTTTTTT.

The sample holds many counts of this clonotype. J is TRBJ2-7 and V is TRBV29-1, with 10 bases matching TRBD1. CDR1 and CDR2 (germline): SQVTM, ANQGSEA. The V gene end was trimmed by 5 bases and the J gene end by 3 bases; junction bases not matched to a gene: 7. This CDR3 is 14 amino acids long. CDR3 coding DNA: TGCAGCGTTCGCGAGACAGGGGGCGGCTACGAGCAGTACTTC. Protein sequence: CSVRETGGGYEQYF.

This clonotype showed up just a few times. CDR3 region: CASRFHRGLGEQFF. CDR3 coding DNA: TGTGCAAGTCGCTTCCACAGGGGGCTGGGTGAGCAGTTCTTC. The chain employs TRBV12-2 and TRBJ2-1; TRBD1, the table's D call, lacks a check against the DNA. TRBV12-2 counts as a pseudogene. The CDR3 runs to 14 residues.

This clonotype was seen repeatedly, ten times or more. Here the CDR3 reads CASATGIETQYF. The CDR3 region has the DNA TGTGCTAGTGCGACAGGGATAGAGACCCAGTACTTC. The rearrangement joins TRBV12-5 to TRBJ2-5; TRBD1 matches 7 bases. The junction had 3 bases not matched to a gene; V was cut back by 7 bases and J by 4 bases. Germline V gene lookup returns CDR1 LGHNT and CDR2 FRNRAP. The CDR3 is 12 residues long.

This sequence joins TRBV18 and TRBJ1-2; TRBD1 matches 7 bases. Per the germline V gene, CDR1 is KGHSH and CDR2 is LQKENI. This CDR3 is 14 amino acids long. V trimming: 3 bases; J trimming: 4 bases; junction bases outside the gene matches: 5. CDR3 loop: CASSPGTEFYGYTF. The CDR3 region has the DNA TGTGCCAGCTCACCTGGGACAGAATTCTATGGCTACACCTTC.

At least ten counts were recorded for this clonotype. V and J are TRBV9 and TRBJ2-7; TRBD1 aligns across 7 bases. This CDR3 has 14 residues. V was pared by 0 bases and J by 3 bases, with 3 bases of the junction left unmatched. In germline, CDR1 is SGDLS, CDR2 YYNGEE. The CDR3 loop reads CASSVVGDSYEQYF. The DNA of the CDR3 is TGTGCCAGCAGCGTAGTCGGGGACAGCTACGAGCAGTACTTC.

The chain joins TRBV30 to TRBJ2-7; D gene uncertain. The V end was cut by 2 bases, the J end by 2 bases, with 13 bases between. There are 14 residues in the CDR3. Germline values: CDR1 GTSNPN, CDR2 SVGIG (reference sequence). The CDR3 loop reads CAWSKEGQPYEQYF. DNA for the CDR3: TGTGCCTGGAGTAAGGAAGGCCAACCCTACGAGCAGTACTTC. Based on the CDR3 plus reference TRBV30 and TRBJ2-7, the full variable domain is SQTIHQWPATLVQPVGSPLSLECTVEGTSNPNLYWYRQAAGRGLQLLFYSVGIGQISSEVPQNLSASRPQDRQFILSSKKLLLSDSGFYLCAWSKEGQPYEQYFGPGTRLTVT.

This clonotype was seen only a few times. The CDR3 protein is CATSRGHTQGRSNQPQHF. In DNA, the CDR3 is TGTGCCACCAGCAGAGGTCACACACAGGGCCGAAGCAATCAGCCCCAGCATTTT. The chain has TRBV15 and TRBJ1-5; tentatively, D is TRBD1 (6 bases). With 1 base removed from V and 1 base from J, the gap between germline ends came to 17 bases. This CDR3 is 18 amino acids long. CDR1 and CDR2 from the germline V gene are LNHNV and YYDKDF (reference sequence).

This clonotype was found many times. The chain combines TRBV5-1 with TRBJ2-1, with 10 bases matching TRBD2. V shed 4 bases and J 8 bases; nucleotides not matched to a gene: 6. The CDR3 runs 14 residues. CDR1 is SGHRS and CDR2 is YFSETQ in the germline V gene. This CDR3 reads CASSLGLARHEQFF. CDR3 bases: TGCGCCAGCAGCCTGGGACTAGCGAGGCATGAGCAGTTCTTC.

This clonotype turned up a few times. V is TRBV10-3 and J is TRBJ2-3, with TRBD2 identical over 8 bases. CDR1 and CDR2 from the germline V gene are ENHRY and SYGVKD. With 10 bases clipped from V and 0 bases from J, the junction kept 9 bases outside the gene matches. The CDR3 is 15 amino acids. The CDR3: CATTKASGSTDTQYF. The CDR3 region has the DNA TGTGCCACCACCAAAGCTAGCGGGAGCACAGATACGCAGTATTTT.

The chain is built from TRBV27 and TRBJ1-4; no clear D. The V and J ends lost 5 bases and 10 bases respectively, with 17 bases between them. Germline V CDR1 and CDR2: MNHEY, SMNVEV (reference sequence). The CDR3 contains 14 residues. DNA of the CDR3: TGTGCCAGCAGTCCCGACCGGGTAGTTGGAAAACTGTTTTTT. Residues: CASSPDRVVGKLFF.

This clonotype was detected ten times or more. The J gene is TRBJ2-1, the V gene TRBV2; 7 bases match TRBD2. V lost 3 bases, J lost 2 bases, and 7 bases stayed unmatched. In germline, CDR1 is SNHLY, CDR2 FYNNEI. The CDR3 consists of 16 residues. Written as DNA, the CDR3 is TGTGCCAGCAGTGACGAACTAGCGTCGACCTACAATGAGCAGTTCTTC. It yields the protein CASSDELASTYNEQFF.

This clonotype was observed at least ten times. The V and J genes are TRBV2 and TRBJ1-5; D call uncertain. The CDR3 contains 16 residues. V lost 1 base and J lost 0, with 10 bases in between. Germline CDR1 reads SNHLY; CDR2 reads FYNNEI. The CDR3 nucleotides read TGTGCCAGCAGTGAAGGGGCGGAGTATAGCAATCAGCCCCAGCATTTT. This encodes CASSEGAEYSNQPQHF.

The chain links TRBV29-1 to TRBJ2-7; TRBD1 aligns across 7 bases. The CDR3 covers 11 residues. CDR1 is SQVTM, CDR2 ANQGSEA, per germline. With 6 bases clipped from V and 6 bases from J, the junction kept 5 bases outside the gene matches. CDR3 nucleotides: TGCAGCGTGGCGAGGGGGCCCGAGCAGTACTTC. Its protein product is CSVARGPEQYF.

This clonotype was recorded a few times. This chain uses TRBV9 with TRBJ1-1, with no clear D. V was trimmed by 0 bases and J by 4 bases, leaving 10 bases between them. From germline, CDR1 is SGDLS and CDR2 YYNGEE. This CDR3 is built from 14 residues. CDR3 bases: TGTGCCAGCAGCGTAGGAAATGCTGGCACTGAAGCTTTCTTT. Its translation is CASSVGNAGTEAFF.

This clonotype was detected only a few times. The chain couples TRBV20-1 to TRBJ1-2; D gene uncertain. Germline V CDR1 and CDR2: DFQATT, SNEGSKA (reference sequence). The ends were cut back, 0 bases at V and 3 bases at J, with 11 bases in the middle. The CDR3 length is 14 residues. CDR3 loop: CSARDDGGDYGYTF. The CDR3 region has the DNA TGCAGTGCTAGAGATGATGGTGGGGACTATGGCTACACCTTC.

This clonotype has a handful of counts. V gene TRBV6-5 combines with J gene TRBJ2-7; 14 bases match TRBD2. CDR1 and CDR2 from the germline V gene are MNHEY and SVGAGI. Unmatched junction bases numbered 12, after V lost 4 bases and J lost 4 bases. The CDR3 covers 18 residues. This CDR3 reads CASSLRGTSGSGGYEQYF. The CDR3 DNA reads as TGTGCCAGCAGTTTGAGAGGGACTAGCGGGAGCGGGGGATACGAGCAGTACTTC.

The chain is built from TRBV12-3 or TRBV12-4 and TRBJ2-7; 10 nucleotides align to TRBD1. The CDR3 length is 16 residues. V shed 3 bases and J 6 bases; nucleotides not matched to a gene: 11. The CDR3 loop is CASSLGAGTGVGEQYF. CDR3 bases: TGTGCCAGCAGTTTGGGAGCCGGGACAGGGGTTGGCGAGCAGTACTTC.